This TCR beta chain was captured by sequencing in a study of human T cells and chemical hapten exposure. Study background: The scalp of each patient received a weekly diphenylcyclopropenone dose for the full roughly 24-week study. Patch testing was performed with 0.01% DPC on the upper back, with reading at 6 days. A patient group, mainly female, showed alopecia areata, totalis or universalis.

TCRdb used MiXCR to reprocess the RACE reads, holding one entry per CDR3 protein. Of 84,000 or so distinct CDR3 sequences detected, about 9.4% appear once; the ten largest clones hold over 2%. As to time point: patch test 2, 6 weeks after DPC sensitization. Indicated treatment: therapeutic diphenylcyclopropenone sensitization with weekly scalp DPC. This CDR3 has 15 amino acids. The V and J ends lost 5 bases and 2 bases respectively, with 16 bases between them. CDR1 and CDR2 from the germline V gene are SGHNT and YYREEE (reference sequence). The TCR was taken from a woman aged 25 to 39 with alopecia areata. Some clones in this sample may be carry-over from other donors' samples. The chain joins TRBV5-4 to TRBJ1-2; maybe TRBD1 (5 bases). Material: whole blood, obtained in connection with sensitization to the hapten diphenylcyclopropenone (DPC). CDR3 sequence (DNA): TGTGCCAGCAGTCCACCGGGACGTACGAACTATGGCTACACCTTC. This sequence encodes CASSPPGRTNYGYTF. Together with reference TRBV5-4 and TRBJ1-2, the CDR3 gives the full variable domain: ETGVTQSPTHLIKTRGQQVTLRCSSQSGHNTVSWYQQALGQGPQFIFQYYREEENGRGNFPPRFSGLQFPNYSSELNVNALELDDSALYLCASSPPGRTNYGYTFGSGTRLTVV.